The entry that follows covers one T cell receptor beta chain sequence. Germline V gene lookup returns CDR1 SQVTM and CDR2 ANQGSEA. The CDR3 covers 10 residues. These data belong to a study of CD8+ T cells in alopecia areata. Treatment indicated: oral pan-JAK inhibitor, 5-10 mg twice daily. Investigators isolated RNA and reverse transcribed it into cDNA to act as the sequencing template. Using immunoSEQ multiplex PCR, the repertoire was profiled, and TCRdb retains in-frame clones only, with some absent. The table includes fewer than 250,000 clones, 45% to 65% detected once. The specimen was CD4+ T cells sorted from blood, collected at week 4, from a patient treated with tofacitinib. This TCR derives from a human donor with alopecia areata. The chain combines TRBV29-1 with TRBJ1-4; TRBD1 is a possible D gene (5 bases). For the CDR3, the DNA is TGCGGCGGGGGAAATGAAAAACTGTTTTTT. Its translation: CGGGNEKLFF.